The present entry profiles one T cell receptor (beta chain) with its context. Its specificity is not known. The germline CDR1 and CDR2 sequences are LGHDT and YNNKEL (reference sequence). The CDR3 has 15 residues. Trimming removed 0 bases from V and 5 bases from J; junction bases left unmatched: 3. These data belong to a study of post-analysis software for immune sequencing data. Tagging with unique molecular identifiers was a feature of the TCR beta cDNA libraries. A single record per CDR3 protein comes from TCRdb applying MiXCR to the PCR reads. Found here are 600,000 to 700,000 distinct CDR3 sequences, 55% to 70% of them singletons; the top ten hold approximately 11%. Findings of the study overall: Elevated frequency relative to controls characterized several TRBV segments in patients, TRBV5-6, TRBV5-1 and TRBV20-1 among them. The F measure placed samples prepared in the same batch into strongly shared clusters. Relative to controls, patients with multiple sclerosis showed significantly lower normalized Chao1 diversity.

The sample consisted of blood. This receptor was taken from a girl aged 2 to 9 with multiple sclerosis. The rearrangement links TRBV3-1 to TRBJ2-1, with 8 bases identical to TRBD2. The CDR3 sequence is CASSQDWGLDNEQFF. DNA of the CDR3: TGTGCCAGCAGCCAAGATTGGGGACTAGACAATGAGCAGTTCTTC.